This T cell receptor (beta chain) was recovered during a study of monozygotic twins with inflammatory bowel disease. Study-wide results and limits: Researchers reported no repertoire similarity difference between concordant and discordant twins, possibly from limited power.

This CDR3 region has 13 residues. TCRdb reanalyzed the 5' RACE reads, giving one entry per CDR3 protein sequence and no DNA. This sample's clone table lists hundreds of thousands of distinct CDR3 sequences. A note on this clonotype: Its specificity is unknown.

The specimen sequenced was blood. This chain connects TRBV12-3 or TRBV12-4 to TRBJ1-2; TCRdb indicates TRBD1, and absent DNA this call remains unverified. This TCR was sampled from a human donor with ulcerative colitis or Crohn's disease, or a healthy co-twin of an affected twin (not recorded which). Here the CDR3 reads CASSLRAGTGYTF.